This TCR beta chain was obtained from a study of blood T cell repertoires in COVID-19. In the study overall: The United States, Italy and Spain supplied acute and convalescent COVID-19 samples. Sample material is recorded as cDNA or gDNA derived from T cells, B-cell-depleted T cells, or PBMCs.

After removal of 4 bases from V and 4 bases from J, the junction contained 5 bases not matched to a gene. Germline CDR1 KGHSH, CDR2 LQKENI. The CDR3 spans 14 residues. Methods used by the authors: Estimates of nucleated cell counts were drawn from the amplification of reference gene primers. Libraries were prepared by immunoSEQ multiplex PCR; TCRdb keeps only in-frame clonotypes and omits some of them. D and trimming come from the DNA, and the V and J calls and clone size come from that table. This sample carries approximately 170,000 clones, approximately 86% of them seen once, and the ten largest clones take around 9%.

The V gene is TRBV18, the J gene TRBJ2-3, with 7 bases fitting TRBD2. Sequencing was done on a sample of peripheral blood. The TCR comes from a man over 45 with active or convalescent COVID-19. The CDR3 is CASSLRLAPDTQYF. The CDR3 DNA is TGTGCCAGCTCACTTCGACTAGCCCCAGATACGCAGTATTTT.